The T cell receptor (beta chain) described here comes from a study of response to subunit inactivated influenza vaccine. TCRdb re-analysed the RT-PCR reads in MiXCR, keeping a single row per CDR3 protein. The sample has about 240,000 distinct CDR3 sequences, 9% to 15% seen once. Trimming removed 3 bases from V and 2 bases from J, with 13 bases in between. This CDR3 comprises 15 residues. Germline CDR1 is SGHDT and CDR2 is YYEEEE. This clonotype originated in a man between 45 and 60 years old who received an inactivated influenza vaccine. The genes are TRBV5-6 and TRBJ2-3; no firm D call. The starting material was non-naive T cells sorted from PBMCs, obtained 14 to 15 days before vaccination. The CDR3 is CASSSYKELTDTQYF. The CDR3 DNA reads TGTGCCAGCAGCTCATACAAAGAACTCACAGATACGCAGTATTTT. The variable domain in full, completed from reference TRBV5-6 and TRBJ2-3, reads DAGVTQSPTHLIKTRGQQVTLRCSPKSGHDTVSWYQQALGQGPQFIFQYYEEEERQRGNFPDRFSGHQFPNYSSELNVNALLLGDSALYLCASSSYKELTDTQYFGPGTRLTVL.